The sequence of this T cell receptor beta chain was determined in a study of T cells after yellow fever vaccination. TCRdb used MiXCR to reprocess the 5' RACE reads, holding one entry per CDR3 protein. The sample holds roughly 340,000 distinct CDR3 sequences, 8.7% seen once. V was cut by 7 bases and J by 2 bases, with 16 bases left in between. The CDR3 loop spans 15 amino acids. The clonotype was recovered from a man between 18 and 29 years old who received the YFV17D yellow fever vaccine. V gene TRBV12-3 or TRBV12-4 combines with J gene TRBJ2-3, with D perhaps matching TRBD1 or TRBD2 (5 bases each). This specimen consisted of PBMCs, obtained on the day of the first yellow fever vaccination. CDR3 DNA: TGTGCCAGCACCCCCGGGGACCGGTTCACAGATACGCAGTATTTT. It translates to CASTPGDRFTDTQYF.